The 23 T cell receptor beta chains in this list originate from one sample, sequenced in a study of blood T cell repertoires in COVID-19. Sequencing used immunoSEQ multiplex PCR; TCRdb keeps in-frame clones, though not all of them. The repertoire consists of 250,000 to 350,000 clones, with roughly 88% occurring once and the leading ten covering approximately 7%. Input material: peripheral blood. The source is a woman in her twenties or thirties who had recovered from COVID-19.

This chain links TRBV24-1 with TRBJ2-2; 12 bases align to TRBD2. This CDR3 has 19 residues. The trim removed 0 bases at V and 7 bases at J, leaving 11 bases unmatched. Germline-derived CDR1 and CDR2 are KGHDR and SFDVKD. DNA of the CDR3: TGTGCCACCAGTGATTTGGTGGCTAGCGGGGGGGTGATGCACGGGGAGCTGTTTTTT. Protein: CATSDLVASGGVMHGELFF.

The CDR3 reads CASSLARTEQETQYF. CDR3 in DNA: TGTGCCAGCAGCTTGGCCAGGACAGAGCAAGAGACCCAGTACTTC. The V and J genes are TRBV5-4 and TRBJ2-5; a weak D match, TRBD1 (6 bases). From germline, CDR1 is SGHNT and CDR2 YYREEE (reference sequence). Between the trimmed V and J ends, which lost 0 bases and 2 bases, there was a span of 11 bases. The CDR3 contains 15 residues.

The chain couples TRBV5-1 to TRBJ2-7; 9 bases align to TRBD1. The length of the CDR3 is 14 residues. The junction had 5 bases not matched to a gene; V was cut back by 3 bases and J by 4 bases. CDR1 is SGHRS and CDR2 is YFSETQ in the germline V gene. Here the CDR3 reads CASSSTGGEYEQYF. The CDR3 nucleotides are TGCGCCAGCAGCTCAACAGGGGGCGAGTACGAGCAGTACTTC.

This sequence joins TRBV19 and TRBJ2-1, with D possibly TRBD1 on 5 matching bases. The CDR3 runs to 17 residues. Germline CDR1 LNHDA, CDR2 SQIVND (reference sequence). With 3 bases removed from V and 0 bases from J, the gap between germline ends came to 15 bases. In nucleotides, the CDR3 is TGTGCCAGTAGTATCCGAACCGACAGTGCCTCCTACAATGAGCAGTTCTTC. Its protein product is CASSIRTDSASYNEQFF. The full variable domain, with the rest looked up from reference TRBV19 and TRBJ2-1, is DGGITQSPKYLFRKEGQNVTLSCEQNLNHDAMYWYRQDPGQGLRLIYYSQIVNDFQKGDIAEGYSVSREKKESFPLTVTSAQKNPTAFYLCASSIRTDSASYNEQFFGPGTRLTVL.

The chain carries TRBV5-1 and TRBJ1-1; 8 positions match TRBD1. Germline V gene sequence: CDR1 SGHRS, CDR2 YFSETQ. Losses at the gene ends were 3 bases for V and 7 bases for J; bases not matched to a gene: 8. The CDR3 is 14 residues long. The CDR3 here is CASSSSQGASEAFF. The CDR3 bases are TGCGCCAGCAGCTCAAGCCAGGGGGCGAGTGAAGCTTTCTTT.

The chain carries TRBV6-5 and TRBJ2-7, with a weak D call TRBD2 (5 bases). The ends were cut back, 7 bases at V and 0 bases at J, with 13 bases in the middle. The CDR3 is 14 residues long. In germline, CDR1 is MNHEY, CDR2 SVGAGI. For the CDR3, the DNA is TGTGCCAGCAAACTAGGAGGAAGCTCCTACGAGCAGTACTTC. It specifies CASKLGGSSYEQYF.

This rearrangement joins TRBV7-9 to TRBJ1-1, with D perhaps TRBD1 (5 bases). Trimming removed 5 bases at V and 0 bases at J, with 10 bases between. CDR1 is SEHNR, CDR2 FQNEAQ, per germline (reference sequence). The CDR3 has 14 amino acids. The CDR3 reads CASSPRDLNTEAFF. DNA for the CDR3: TGTGCCAGCAGCCCGCGGGACTTGAACACTGAAGCTTTCTTT.

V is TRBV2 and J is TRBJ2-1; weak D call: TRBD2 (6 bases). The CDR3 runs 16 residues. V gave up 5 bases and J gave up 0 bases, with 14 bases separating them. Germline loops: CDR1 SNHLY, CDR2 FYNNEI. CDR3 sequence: CASSPLGEDSYNEQFF. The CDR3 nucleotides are TGTGCCAGCAGTCCTCTGGGGGAGGACTCCTACAATGAGCAGTTCTTC.

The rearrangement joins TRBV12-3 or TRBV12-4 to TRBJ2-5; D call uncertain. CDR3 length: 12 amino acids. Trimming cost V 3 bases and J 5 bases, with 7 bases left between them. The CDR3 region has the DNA TGTGCCAGCAGTTTTATCGGGGAGACCCAGTACTTC. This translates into CASSFIGETQYF.

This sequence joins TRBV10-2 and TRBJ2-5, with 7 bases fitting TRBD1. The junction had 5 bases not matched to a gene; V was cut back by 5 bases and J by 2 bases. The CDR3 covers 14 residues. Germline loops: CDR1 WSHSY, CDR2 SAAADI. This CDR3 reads CASSIGQVQETQYF. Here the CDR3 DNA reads TGCGCCAGCAGTATAGGACAGGTTCAAGAGACCCAGTACTTC.

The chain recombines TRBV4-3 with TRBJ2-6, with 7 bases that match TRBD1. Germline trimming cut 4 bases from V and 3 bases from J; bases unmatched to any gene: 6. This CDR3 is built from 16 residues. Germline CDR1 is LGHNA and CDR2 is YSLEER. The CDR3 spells CASSPRQGGGANVLTF. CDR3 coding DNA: TGCGCCAGCAGCCCGCGACAGGGCGGTGGGGCCAACGTCCTGACTTTC.

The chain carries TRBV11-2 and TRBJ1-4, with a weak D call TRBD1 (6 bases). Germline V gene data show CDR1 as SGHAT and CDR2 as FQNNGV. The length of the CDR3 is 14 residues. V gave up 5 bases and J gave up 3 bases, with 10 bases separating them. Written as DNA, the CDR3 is TGTGCCAGCAGCGTACAGGGCGCTAATGAAAAACTGTTTTTT. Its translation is CASSVQGANEKLFF.

Here the CDR3 reads CASSVERDTEAFF. Here the CDR3 DNA reads TGCGCCAGCAGCGTGGAGAGGGACACTGAAGCTTTCTTT. This chain uses TRBV5-1 with TRBJ1-1, with D hard to call. V lost 4 bases, J lost 3 bases, and 10 bases lay in between. The CDR3 sequence is 13 residues long. Germline CDR1 SGHRS, CDR2 YFSETQ.

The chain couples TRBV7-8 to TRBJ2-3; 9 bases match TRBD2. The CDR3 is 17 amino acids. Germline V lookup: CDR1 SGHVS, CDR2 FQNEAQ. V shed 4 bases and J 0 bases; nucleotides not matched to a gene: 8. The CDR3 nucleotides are TGTGCCAGCAGCTGGGGCGGGGGGGAGAAAAGCACAGATACGCAGTATTTT. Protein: CASSWGGGEKSTDTQYF.

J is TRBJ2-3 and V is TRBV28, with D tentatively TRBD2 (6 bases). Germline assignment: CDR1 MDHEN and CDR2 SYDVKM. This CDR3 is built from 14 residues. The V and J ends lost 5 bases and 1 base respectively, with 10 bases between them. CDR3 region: CASSNRRGTDTQYF. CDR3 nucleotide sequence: TGTGCCAGCAGTAACCGGAGGGGCACAGATACGCAGTATTTT. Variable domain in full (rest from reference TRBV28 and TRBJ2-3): DVKVTQSSRYLVKRTGEKVFLECVQDMDHENMFWYRQDPGLGLRLIYFSYDVKMKEKGDIPEGYSVSREKKERFSLILESASTNQTSMYLCASSNRRGTDTQYFGPGTRLTVL.

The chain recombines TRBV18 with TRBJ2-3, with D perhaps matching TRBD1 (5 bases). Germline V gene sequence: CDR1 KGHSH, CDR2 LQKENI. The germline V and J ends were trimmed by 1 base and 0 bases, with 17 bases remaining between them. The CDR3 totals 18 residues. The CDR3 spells CASSPLGQSVSSTDTQYF. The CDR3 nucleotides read TGTGCCAGCTCACCACTGGGGCAGTCAGTGTCTAGCACAGATACGCAGTATTTT.

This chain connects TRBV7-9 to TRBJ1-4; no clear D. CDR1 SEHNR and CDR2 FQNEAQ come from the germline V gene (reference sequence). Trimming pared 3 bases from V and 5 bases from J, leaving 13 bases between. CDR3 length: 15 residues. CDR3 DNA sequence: TGTGCCAGCAGCTTGTTCGGGGAATTGAATGAAAAACTGTTTTTT. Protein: CASSLFGELNEKLFF.

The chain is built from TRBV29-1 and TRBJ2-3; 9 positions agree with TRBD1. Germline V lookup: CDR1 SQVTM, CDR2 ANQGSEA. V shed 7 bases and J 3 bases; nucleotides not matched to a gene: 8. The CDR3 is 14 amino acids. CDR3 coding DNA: TGCAGCGGTGGACAGGGGTGGTTAACAGATACGCAGTATTTT. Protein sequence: CSGGQGWLTDTQYF.

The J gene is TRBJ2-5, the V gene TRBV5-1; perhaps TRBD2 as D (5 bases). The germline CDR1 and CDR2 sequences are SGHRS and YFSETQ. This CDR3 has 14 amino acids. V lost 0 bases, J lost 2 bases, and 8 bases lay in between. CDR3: CASSLGERQETQYF. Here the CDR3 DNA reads TGCGCCAGCAGCTTGGGTGAGCGGCAAGAGACCCAGTACTTC.

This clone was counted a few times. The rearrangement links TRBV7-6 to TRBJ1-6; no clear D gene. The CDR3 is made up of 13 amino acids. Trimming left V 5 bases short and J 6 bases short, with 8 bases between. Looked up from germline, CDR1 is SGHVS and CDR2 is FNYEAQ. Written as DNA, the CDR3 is TGTGCCAGCAGCCGAGGTGGTAATTCACCCCTCCACTTT. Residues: CASSRGGNSPLHF.

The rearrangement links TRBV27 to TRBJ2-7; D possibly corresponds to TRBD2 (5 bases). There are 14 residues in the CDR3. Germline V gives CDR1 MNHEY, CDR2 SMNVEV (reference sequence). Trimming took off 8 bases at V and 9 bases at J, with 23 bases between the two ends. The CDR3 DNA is TGTGCCAGCGCCCGGGGTGCGGCATACGAATTGCAGTACTTC. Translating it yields CASARGAAYELQYF.

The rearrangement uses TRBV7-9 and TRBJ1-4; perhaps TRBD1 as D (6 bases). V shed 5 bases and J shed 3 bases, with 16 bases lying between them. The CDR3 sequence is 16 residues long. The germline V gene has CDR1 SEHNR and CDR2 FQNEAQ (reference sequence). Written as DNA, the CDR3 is TGTGCCAGCAGCCCCCAGGGGCGGTTGCCTAATGAAAAACTGTTTTTT. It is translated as CASSPQGRLPNEKLFF.

CDR3 protein: CASSLMGHTEAFF. The CDR3 DNA follows: TGTGCCAGCAGTTTAATGGGGCACACTGAAGCTTTCTTT. The rearrangement uses TRBV28 and TRBJ1-1; D may be TRBD1 (5 bases). The V gene lost 2 bases and the J gene lost 3 bases, with 7 bases spanning the gap. This CDR3 comprises 13 residues. From germline, CDR1 is MDHEN and CDR2 SYDVKM.